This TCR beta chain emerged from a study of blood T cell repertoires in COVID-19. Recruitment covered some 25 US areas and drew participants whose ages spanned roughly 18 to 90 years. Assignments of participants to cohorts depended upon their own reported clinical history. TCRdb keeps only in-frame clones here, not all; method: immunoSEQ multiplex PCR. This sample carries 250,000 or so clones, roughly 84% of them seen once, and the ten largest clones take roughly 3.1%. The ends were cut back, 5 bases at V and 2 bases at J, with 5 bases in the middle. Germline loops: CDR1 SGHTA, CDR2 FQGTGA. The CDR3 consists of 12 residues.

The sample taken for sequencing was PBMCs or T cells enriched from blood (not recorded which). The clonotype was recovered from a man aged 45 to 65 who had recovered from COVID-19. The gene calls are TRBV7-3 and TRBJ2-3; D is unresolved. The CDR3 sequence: CASSPNTDTQYF. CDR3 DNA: TGTGCCAGCAGCCCTAACACAGATACGCAGTATTTT.